This T cell receptor beta chain was sequenced during a study of blood T cell repertoires in COVID-19. CDR1 is SGHTA and CDR2 is FQGNSA in the germline V gene. V lost 0 bases and J lost 6; bases outside the gene matches: 0. The CDR3 contains 13 residues. The method was immunoSEQ multiplex PCR; TCRdb's version includes in-frame clones alone and lacks a portion of them. The data hold about 47,000 clones, with 80% to 85% observed a single time. This clonotype was sampled from a man aged 45 to 65 with acute or convalescent COVID-19. Sequences were obtained from peripheral blood. The rearrangement uses TRBV7-2 and TRBJ2-3, with 7 bases matching TRBD2. CDR3 in amino acids: CASSLAGGDTQYF. For the CDR3, the DNA is TGTGCCAGCAGCTTAGCGGGGGGGGATACGCAGTATTTT.